These 10 T cell receptor beta chains share one sample of origin, sequenced in a study of beta chain features in type 1 diabetes. Sequenced material consisted of expressed TCRB transcripts (all of the isolated RNA was reverse transcribed). Measured with immunoSEQ multiplex PCR; TCRdb has only the in-frame clones, and not every one. The sample consists of roughly 610,000 clones, 15% to 17% of them appearing once. The specimen sequenced was naive CD4+ T cells from blood. These receptors were obtained from a man between 18 and 29 years old in good health.

The chain has TRBV7-9 and TRBJ2-5; D is ambiguous. V lost 0 bases and J 5 bases, leaving 10 bases between the germline ends. Germline assignment: CDR1 SEHNR and CDR2 FQNEAQ (reference sequence). The CDR3 loop spans 14 amino acids. The CDR3 coding sequence is TGTGCCAGCAGCTTAGCAACCGCGGCGGAGACCCAGTACTTC. Its protein is CASSLATAAETQYF.

The V and J genes are TRBV4-1 and TRBJ2-5, with 7 bases identical to TRBD1. CDR3 length: 15 amino acids. Germline assignment: CDR1 MGHRA and CDR2 YSYEKL. V lost 2 bases to trimming and J lost 2 bases; unmatched junction nucleotides: 5. The CDR3 reads CASSQYTGVQETQYF. The CDR3 region has the DNA TGCGCCAGCAGCCAATATACAGGGGTACAAGAGACCCAGTACTTC.

This rearrangement joins TRBV21-1 to TRBJ2-7. TRBV21-1 is tagged as a pseudogene. This CDR3 region has 14 residues. The CDR3 region is CASYPGTIQYEQYF. Written as DNA, the CDR3 is TGTGCCAGCTATCCTGGGACGATCCAATACGAGCAGTACTTC.

This rearrangement joins TRBV2 to TRBJ2-2, with TRBD2 matching over 11 bases. Germline CDR1 and CDR2: SNHLY and FYNNEI. The CDR3 consists of 15 residues. The V and J ends lost 5 bases and 4 bases, in that order; junction bases with no gene match: 3. This CDR3 reads CASSLAGGSTGELFF. The CDR3 bases are TGTGCCAGCAGTCTAGCGGGGGGCTCCACCGGGGAGCTGTTTTTT.

The chain combines TRBV9 with TRBJ1-3; the D gene is possibly TRBD1 (5 bases). Trimming shortened V by 4 bases and J by 0 bases, and 14 bases separated the two germline ends. The CDR3 runs to 16 residues. CDR1 is SGDLS and CDR2 is YYNGEE in the germline V gene. CDR3 bases: TGTGCCAGCAGCCTCGAATTCAGGGTCTCTGGAAACACCATATATTTT. Its protein product is CASSLEFRVSGNTIYF.

This clone was recorded a few times. For the CDR3, the DNA is TGTGCCAGCAGCCAAGAAGGGAGGGGGCTGGCGTACGAGCAGTACTTC. Translation gives CASSQEGRGLAYEQYF. The chain uses TRBV4-2 and TRBJ2-7, with D perhaps matching TRBD1 or TRBD2 (7 bases each). Deletions cut 0 bases from V and 4 bases from J, with 16 bases between. This CDR3 has 16 amino acids. Germline CDR1 LGHNA, CDR2 YNFKEQ.

A few counts support this clone. The chain uses TRBV11-2 and TRBJ2-1; D tentatively reads TRBD1 or TRBD2 (5 bases each). This CDR3 region has 16 residues. Germline V gene sequence: CDR1 SGHAT, CDR2 FQNNGV. The ends were cut back, 5 bases at V and 0 bases at J, with 14 bases in the middle. CDR3 protein: CASSPLSGHSYNEQFF. DNA of the CDR3: TGTGCCAGCAGCCCGCTAAGCGGACACTCCTACAATGAGCAGTTCTTC.

This clone has a handful of counts. This rearrangement joins TRBV7-2 to TRBJ2-1; unclear D gene. The CDR3 sequence is 13 residues long. The V end lost 2 bases, the J end lost 5 bases, and 7 bases lay between the germline ends. Germline V gene data show CDR1 as SGHTA and CDR2 as FQGNSA. In nucleotides, the CDR3 is TGTGCCAGCAGCTTAACCCTGGACAATGAGCAGTTCTTC. As protein: CASSLTLDNEQFF.

This clone was found a few times. This sequence joins TRBV18 and TRBJ1-6; 7 nucleotides align to TRBD1. From germline, CDR1 is KGHSH and CDR2 LQKENI. The junction had 10 bases not matched to a gene; V was cut back by 3 bases and J by 11 bases. The CDR3 has 15 residues. The CDR3 sequence: CASSPTGKHWTPLHF. The CDR3 DNA reads TGTGCCAGCTCACCGACAGGGAAGCATTGGACACCCCTCCACTTT.

This chain links TRBV29-1 with TRBJ2-1; D is undetermined. Trimming shortened V by 2 bases and J by 6 bases, and 14 bases separated the two germline ends. Germline V gene data show CDR1 as SQVTM and CDR2 as ANQGSEA. CDR3 length: 14 residues. The CDR3 nucleotides are TGCAGCGTTGAATCCTCCAGCAAAGGCAATGAGCAGTTCTTC. It codes for CSVESSSKGNEQFF.